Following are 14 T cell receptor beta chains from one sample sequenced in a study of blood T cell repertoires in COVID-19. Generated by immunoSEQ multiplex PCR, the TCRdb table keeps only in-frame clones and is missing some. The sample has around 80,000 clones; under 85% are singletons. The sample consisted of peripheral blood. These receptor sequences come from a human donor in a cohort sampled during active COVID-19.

CDR3 bases: TGTGCCAGCAGCGTGGGACAGGAGGCTTTAGCTTTCTTT. Encoded protein: CASSVGQEALAFF. The rearrangement joins TRBV9 to TRBJ1-1; 8 nucleotides agree with TRBD1. Trimming took 2 bases from V and 10 from J; bases not matched to a gene: 7. The germline V gene encodes CDR1 SGDLS and CDR2 YYNGEE. The CDR3 consists of 13 residues. Variable domain in full (rest from reference TRBV9 and TRBJ1-1): DSGVTQTPKHLITATGQRVTLRCSPRSGDLSVYWYQQSLDQGLQFLIQYYNGEERAKGNILERFSAQQFPDLHSELNLSSLELGDSALYFCASSVGQEALAFFGQGTRLTVV.

Here the CDR3 reads CASSPSRGLDYEQYF. The CDR3 DNA reads as TGTGCCAGCAGCCCTAGTCGGGGATTAGACTACGAGCAGTACTTC. This sequence joins TRBV7-9 and TRBJ2-7, with D possibly matching TRBD2 (5 bases). Trimming pared 5 bases from V and 3 bases from J, leaving 17 bases between. The germline V gene has CDR1 SEHNR and CDR2 FQNEAQ (reference sequence). This CDR3 is built from 15 residues.

The CDR3 DNA sequence: TGTGCCAGCAGTTTGTCGACCGGGACAGGGGGGCAGCCCCAGCATTTT. This codes for CASSLSTGTGGQPQHF. The chain combines TRBV28 with TRBJ1-5; 11 bases are shared with TRBD1. The CDR3 length is 16 residues. V was clipped by 3 bases and J by 7 bases; unmatched bases: 8. The germline gives CDR1 MDHEN, CDR2 SYDVKM.

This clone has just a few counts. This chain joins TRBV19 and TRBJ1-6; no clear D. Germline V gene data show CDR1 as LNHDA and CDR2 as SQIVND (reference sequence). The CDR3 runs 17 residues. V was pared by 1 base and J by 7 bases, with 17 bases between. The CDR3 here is CASSIGGKPRLNSPLHF. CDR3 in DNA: TGTGCCAGTAGTATAGGGGGTAAACCCCGACTAAATTCACCCCTCCACTTT.

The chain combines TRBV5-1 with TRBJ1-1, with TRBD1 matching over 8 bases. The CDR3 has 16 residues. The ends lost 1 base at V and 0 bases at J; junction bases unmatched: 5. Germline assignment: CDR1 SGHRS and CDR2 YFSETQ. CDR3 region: CASSLSQGALNTEAFF. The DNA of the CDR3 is TGCGCCAGCAGCTTGTCGCAGGGGGCCCTGAACACTGAAGCTTTCTTT.

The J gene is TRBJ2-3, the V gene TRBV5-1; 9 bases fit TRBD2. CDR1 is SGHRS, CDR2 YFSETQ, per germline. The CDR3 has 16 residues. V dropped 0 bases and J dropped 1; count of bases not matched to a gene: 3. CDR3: CASSLGERGGTDTQYF. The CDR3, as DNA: TGCGCCAGCAGCTTGGGGGAGCGGGGGGGCACAGATACGCAGTATTTT.

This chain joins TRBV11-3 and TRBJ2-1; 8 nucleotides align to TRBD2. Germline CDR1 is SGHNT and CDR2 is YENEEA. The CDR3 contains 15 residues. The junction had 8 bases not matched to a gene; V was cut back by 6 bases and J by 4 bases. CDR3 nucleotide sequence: TGTGCCAGCAGGTGGGAGACTAGCGAGTACAATGAGCAGTTCTTC. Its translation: CASRWETSEYNEQFF.

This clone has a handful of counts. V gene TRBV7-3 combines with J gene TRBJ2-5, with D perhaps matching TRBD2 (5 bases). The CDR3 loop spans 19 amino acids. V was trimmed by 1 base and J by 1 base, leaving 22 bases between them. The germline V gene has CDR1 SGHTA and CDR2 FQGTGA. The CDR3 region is CASSLMAAGAGAIQETQYF. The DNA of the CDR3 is TGTGCCAGCAGCTTAATGGCGGCGGGCGCCGGCGCGATCCAAGAGACCCAGTACTTC.

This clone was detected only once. The CDR3 is CASSLAVKGPSEVYEQYF. The CDR3, as DNA: TGTGCCAGCAGCTTAGCGGTGAAGGGGCCCTCTGAGGTCTACGAGCAGTACTTC. J is TRBJ2-7 and V is TRBV7-8; weak D call: TRBD1 (5 bases). Germline loops: CDR1 SGHVS, CDR2 FQNEAQ. This CDR3 is 18 amino acids long. The V end was cut by 0 bases, the J end by 3 bases, with 21 bases between.

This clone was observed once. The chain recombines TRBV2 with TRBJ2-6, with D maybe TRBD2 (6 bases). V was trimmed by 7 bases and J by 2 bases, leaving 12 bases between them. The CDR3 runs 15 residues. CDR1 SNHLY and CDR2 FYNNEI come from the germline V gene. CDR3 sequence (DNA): TGTGCCAGCATCTTTGGGGAGGCTGGGGCCAACGTCCTGACTTTC. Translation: CASIFGEAGANVLTF.

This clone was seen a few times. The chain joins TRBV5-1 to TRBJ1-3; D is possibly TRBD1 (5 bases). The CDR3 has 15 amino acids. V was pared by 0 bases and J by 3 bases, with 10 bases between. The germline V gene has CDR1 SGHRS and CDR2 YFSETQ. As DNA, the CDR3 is TGCGCCAGCAGCTTGGACGACAGTATTGGAAACACCATATATTTT. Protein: CASSLDDSIGNTIYF.

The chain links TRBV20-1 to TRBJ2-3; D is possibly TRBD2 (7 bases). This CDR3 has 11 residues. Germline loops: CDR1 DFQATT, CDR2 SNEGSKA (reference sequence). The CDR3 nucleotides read TGCAGAGGGGGGGAGACAGATACGCAGTATTTT. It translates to CRGGETDTQYF.

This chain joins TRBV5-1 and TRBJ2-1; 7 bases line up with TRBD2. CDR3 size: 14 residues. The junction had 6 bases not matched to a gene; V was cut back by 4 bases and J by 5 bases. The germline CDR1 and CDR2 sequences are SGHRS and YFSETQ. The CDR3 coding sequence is TGCGCCAGCAGCCGCGCGGGGGAAAACAATGAGCAGTTCTTC. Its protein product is CASSRAGENNEQFF.

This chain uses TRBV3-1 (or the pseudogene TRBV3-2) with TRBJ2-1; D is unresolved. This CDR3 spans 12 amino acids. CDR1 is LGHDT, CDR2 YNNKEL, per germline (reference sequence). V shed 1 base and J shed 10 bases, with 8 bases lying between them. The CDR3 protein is CASSQVGREQFF. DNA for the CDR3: TGTGCCAGCAGCCAAGTAGGCAGGGAGCAGTTCTTC.